What follows describes a single T cell receptor beta chain. Its matching antigen is unknown. RNA was isolated and reverse transcribed to cDNA, the sequencing template. Using immunoSEQ multiplex PCR, the repertoire was profiled, and TCRdb retains in-frame clones only, with some absent. The data contain about 180,000 clones, about 53% of them singletons. The sample comes from a study of CD8+ T cells in alopecia areata. The wider study: The study gave tofacitinib for 6 to 18 months, then 6 months off drug. Study-wide findings and caveats: Under tofacitinib, numerous expanded lesional clonotypes remained detectable in scalp and blood. For baseline CD8+ expansion, any link to response stays uncertain with one nonresponder.

Documented treatment: oral pan-JAK inhibitor, 5-10 mg twice daily. With 8 bases clipped from V and 5 bases from J, the junction kept 1 base outside the gene matches. The germline V gene encodes CDR1 MNHEY and CDR2 SMNVEV (reference sequence). The CDR3 length is 12 residues. The chain employs TRBV27 and TRBJ1-4, with TRBD1 matching over 8 bases. The material sequenced was CD8+ T cells sorted from blood, taken at week 24, from a patient treated with tofacitinib. The TCR sequence derives from a human donor with alopecia areata. CDR3 residues: CASGQGNEKLFF. CDR3 sequence (DNA): TGTGCCAGCGGACAGGGAAATGAAAAACTGTTTTTT.